The clone carrying this TCR beta chain was detected a few times. Antigen unknown. Reverse transcribed after extraction, RNA yielded cDNA as the sequencing template. Assay: immunoSEQ multiplex PCR; the TCRdb copy retains only in-frame clones and omits some. The data hold some 120,000 clones, with about 60% observed a single time. These data belong to a study of CD8+ T cells in alopecia areata. Study background: Treated patients were given 5 to 10 mg oral tofacitinib twice daily. The study, taken as a whole, reports: Scalp data also include sequences from resident alphabeta T cells of normal skin. Since there was just one nonresponder, nobody can yet say how baseline CD8+ expansion ties to response.

There are 15 residues in the CDR3. The germline V gene has CDR1 MGHRA and CDR2 YSYEKL. V trimming: 4 bases; J trimming: 3 bases; junction bases outside the gene matches: 6. Described treatment: oral pan-JAK inhibitor, 5-10 mg twice daily. Sequencing used CD8+ T cells sorted from blood, obtained at week 24, from a patient treated with tofacitinib. V and J are TRBV4-1 and TRBJ2-3; TRBD2 aligns across 8 bases. The receptor was isolated from a human donor with alopecia areata. DNA of the CDR3: TGCGCCAGCAGCCGGAGGAGCGGGGGAACAGATACGCAGTATTTT. This codes for CASSRRSGGTDTQYF.